Below are 24 T cell receptor beta chains sequenced from a single sample in a study of cytomegalovirus exposure and HLA in healthy donors. Primers for the PCR totalled 60 Vbeta and 13 Jbeta. Data came from immunoSEQ multiplex PCR; TCRdb stores just in-frame clones and leaves some out. Seen here are 65,000 to 75,000 clones, 65% to 70% observed once, and the top ten hold about 1.9%. The specimen sequenced was PBMCs. All receptors derive from a woman aged 30 to 39 in good health and CMV-seronegative.

This chain links TRBV5-8 with TRBJ2-2, with TRBD2 matching 9 bases. The CDR3 has 14 residues. Germline V gene sequence: CDR1 SGHTS, CDR2 YDEGEE. V trimming: 5 bases; J trimming: 6 bases; junction bases outside the gene matches: 5. The CDR3 here is CASSLQRGAGELFF. CDR3 in DNA: TGTGCCAGCAGTCTCCAGCGGGGGGCCGGGGAGCTGTTTTTT. Full variable domain (missing parts from reference TRBV5-8 and TRBJ2-2): EAGVTQSPTHLIKTRGQQATLRCSPISGHTSVYWYQQALGLGLQFLLWYDEGEERNRGNFPPRFSGRQFPNYSSELNVNALELEDSALYLCASSLQRGAGELFFGEGSRLTVL.

The CDR3 spells CASGPTGTQNTGELFF. The CDR3 region has the DNA TGTGCTAGTGGTCCCACCGGGACACAGAACACCGGGGAGCTGTTTTTT. The chain recombines TRBV12-5 with TRBJ2-2; D possibly corresponds to TRBD1 (6 bases). V was pared by 5 bases and J by 1 base, with 14 bases between. The CDR3 contains 16 residues. The germline CDR1 and CDR2 sequences are LGHNT and FRNRAP.

V gene TRBV15 combines with J gene TRBJ2-3, with 15 positions matching TRBD2. There are 19 residues in the CDR3. Trimming cost V 5 bases and J 0 bases; bases outside gene matches: 9. The V gene's germline CDR1 is LNHNV and CDR2 YYDKDF (reference sequence). CDR3 amino acids: CATSRRWTSGGASTDTQYF. The CDR3 DNA reads as TGTGCCACCAGCCGTAGGTGGACTAGCGGGGGGGCCAGCACAGATACGCAGTATTTT.

The chain joins TRBV5-1 to TRBJ2-7; 8 bases fit TRBD1. V gave up 5 bases and J gave up 0 bases; unmatched junction bases: 7. Germline V gene sequence: CDR1 SGHRS, CDR2 YFSETQ. This CDR3 has 15 amino acids. CDR3 coding DNA: TGCGCCAGCAGTTCTCCGGGACAGGACTCCTACGAGCAGTACTTC. Protein sequence: CASSSPGQDSYEQYF.

The chain links TRBV6-5 to TRBJ2-5; TRBD1 might be the D (5 bases). Germline V gives CDR1 MNHEY, CDR2 SVGAGI. CDR3 length equals 15 residues. V dropped 5 bases and J dropped 1 base, with 14 bases sitting between them. DNA of the CDR3: TGTGCCAGCAGTCTCCTCTGGGGCCTCCAAGAGACCCAGTACTTC. Translation: CASSLLWGLQETQYF.

The CDR3 region has the DNA TGCGCCAGCAGCTTGGAGCGCAATCAGCCCCAGCATTTT. This gives the protein CASSLERNQPQHF. This chain uses TRBV5-1 with TRBJ1-5; D gene uncertain. Germline CDR1 SGHRS, CDR2 YFSETQ. The CDR3 is made up of 13 amino acids. V was pared by 0 bases and J by 2 bases, with 3 bases between.

This rearrangement joins TRBV6-1 to TRBJ2-5; possible D gene TRBD1, 6 bases. V lost 2 bases to trimming and J lost 4 bases, with 8 bases between them. Germline V gene data show CDR1 as MNHNS and CDR2 as SASEGT. CDR3 length equals 13 residues. The CDR3 region is CASSETQGETQYF. CDR3 in DNA: TGTGCCAGCAGTGAAACACAGGGAGAGACCCAGTACTTC.

The chain couples TRBV6-5 to TRBJ1-2, with 8 bases lining up with TRBD1. Germline V lookup: CDR1 MNHEY, CDR2 SVGAGI. J lost 0 bases, V lost 3 bases, and 3 bases had no gene match. This CDR3 contains 15 residues. The CDR3 loop is CASSYGGQANYGYTF. CDR3 nucleotides: TGTGCCAGCAGTTATGGGGGACAGGCTAACTATGGCTACACCTTC.

The gene calls are TRBV5-1 and TRBJ2-3; TRBD2 matches at 12 bases. Germline loops: CDR1 SGHRS, CDR2 YFSETQ. The V segment lost 7 bases and the J segment 4 bases; nucleotides outside the gene matches: 4. The CDR3 length is 14 residues. In DNA form, the CDR3 reads TGCGCCAGCGCTAGCGGGGGGGCCGCAGATACGCAGTATTTT. This gives the protein CASASGGAADTQYF.

V and J are TRBV19 and TRBJ2-1; weak D call: TRBD2 (5 bases). Germline-derived CDR1 and CDR2 are LNHDA and SQIVND (reference sequence). The CDR3 has 16 residues. V dropped 5 bases and J dropped 0 bases, with 14 bases sitting between them. CDR3 sequence reads: CASSLSGRSSYNEQFF. CDR3 nucleotide sequence: TGTGCCAGTAGTCTGTCGGGAAGAAGCTCCTACAATGAGCAGTTCTTC.

This chain's CDR3 is CASSGIHRELRTEAFF. The CDR3, as DNA: TGTGCCAGCAGTGGAATCCACAGGGAATTGAGAACTGAAGCTTTCTTT. V is TRBV28 and J is TRBJ1-1; D might be TRBD1 (6 bases). Germline assignment: CDR1 MDHEN and CDR2 SYDVKM. Trimming left V 5 bases short and J 5 bases short, with 21 bases between. The CDR3 is 16 residues long.

The gene calls are TRBV6-5 and TRBJ1-1; D not certain. The V end lost 5 bases, the J end lost 0 bases, and 10 bases lay between the germline ends. Germline-derived CDR1 and CDR2 are MNHEY and SVGAGI. The CDR3 runs to 14 residues. CDR3 amino acids: CASSPNRLNTEAFF. The CDR3 DNA reads TGTGCCAGCAGTCCAAATCGGTTGAACACTGAAGCTTTCTTT.

V usage is TRBV29-1 and J usage is TRBJ1-6, with D unclear. This CDR3 has 11 amino acids. Germline loops: CDR1 SQVTM, CDR2 ANQGSEA. V was shortened by 4 bases and J by 14 bases, with 12 bases between the two germline ends. CDR3 coding DNA: TGCAGCGTTGTACGCAGGTTCACCCTCCACTTT. Encoded protein: CSVVRRFTLHF.

The V call is TRBV6-5, the J call TRBJ2-1; possible D gene TRBD2, 5 bases. Deletions cut 6 bases from V and 2 bases from J, with 14 bases between. Germline CDR1 is MNHEY and CDR2 is SVGAGI. CDR3 length equals 15 residues. CDR3 loop: CASSGREGAYNEQFF. The CDR3 nucleotides read TGTGCCAGCAGCGGTAGAGAGGGTGCCTACAATGAGCAGTTCTTC.

The rearrangement joins TRBV6-5 to TRBJ1-4; maybe TRBD1 (5 bases). Trimming cost V 2 bases and J 4 bases, with 8 bases left between them. Germline CDR1 is MNHEY and CDR2 is SVGAGI. This CDR3 spans 14 amino acids. CDR3 loop: CASSYPGDNEKLFF. For the CDR3, the DNA is TGTGCCAGCAGTTACCCGGGGGATAATGAAAAACTGTTTTTT.

This clone is termed medium-sized. The chain couples TRBV9 to TRBJ2-7; TRBD1 is a possible D gene (5 bases). CDR3 length equals 14 residues. Looked up from germline, CDR1 is SGDLS and CDR2 is YYNGEE. Trimming removed 0 bases at V and 8 bases at J, with 15 bases between. CDR3 in DNA: TGTGCCAGCAGCGTAGCTGGTACAGGAAACAAGCAGTACTTC. As protein: CASSVAGTGNKQYF.

The V call is TRBV6-6, the J call TRBJ2-3, with 16 bases identical to TRBD2. The CDR3 consists of 16 residues. The J segment lost 5 bases and the V segment lost 4 bases, leaving 3 bases of the junction unmatched. The germline gives CDR1 MNHNY, CDR2 SVGAGI (reference sequence). The CDR3 DNA reads as TGTGCCAGCAGTTCCGGGACTAGCGGGGGGGTAGATACGCAGTATTTT. It yields the protein CASSSGTSGGVDTQYF.

This chain joins TRBV10-3 and TRBJ1-1, with TRBD1 as a possible D gene (5 bases). Germline V gives CDR1 ENHRY, CDR2 SYGVKD. V lost 6 bases, J lost 0 bases, and 14 bases lay in between. The CDR3 consists of 15 residues. CDR3 coding DNA: TGTGCCATCAGGGGCGGGGGATCTATGAACACTGAAGCTTTCTTT. It encodes CAIRGGGSMNTEAFF.

The chain uses TRBV28 and TRBJ2-7; D is possibly TRBD2 (6 bases). This CDR3 contains 16 residues. Trimming took off 5 bases at V and 5 bases at J, with 22 bases between the two ends. CDR1 MDHEN and CDR2 SYDVKM come from the germline V gene. The CDR3 reads CASSIVSGLLWHEQYF. In DNA form, the CDR3 reads TGTGCCAGCAGTATAGTCTCGGGACTCTTGTGGCACGAGCAGTACTTC.

This chain links TRBV18 with TRBJ1-6; 9 positions match TRBD1. V trimming: 3 bases; J trimming: 7 bases; junction bases outside the gene matches: 7. The CDR3 consists of 16 residues. Germline V gene data show CDR1 as KGHSH and CDR2 as LQKENI. Here the CDR3 DNA reads TGTGCCAGCTCACCCGATCGGGACAGGGTAAATTCACCCCTCCACTTT. Amino acid sequence: CASSPDRDRVNSPLHF.

This clone was seen a single time. The V and J genes are TRBV7-2 and TRBJ1-1; D uncertain. Germline V lookup: CDR1 SGHTA, CDR2 FQGNSA. The CDR3 runs 14 residues. Trimming stripped 4 bases from V and 5 bases from J, with 14 bases between. In DNA form, the CDR3 reads TGTGCCAGCAGCTCCGTCCCCCCGGGGACTGAAGCTTTCTTT. Translation: CASSSVPPGTEAFF.

V usage is TRBV11-2 and J usage is TRBJ2-7; D not certain. The V end lost 5 bases, the J end lost 4 bases, and 9 bases lay between the germline ends. Looked up from germline, CDR1 is SGHAT and CDR2 is FQNNGV. CDR3 size: 12 residues. In nucleotides, the CDR3 is TGTGCCAGCAGCCCAATCGGGTACGAGCAGTACTTC. It codes for CASSPIGYEQYF.

A word on this clone: The junction departs from the called germline gene at one end, perhaps through a read error. This rearrangement joins TRBV4-1 to TRBJ1-1; a possible D gene is TRBD1 (5 bases). The CDR3 loop spans 14 amino acids. The germline V gene has CDR1 MGHRA and CDR2 YSYEKL. The CDR3 DNA sequence: TGTGCCAGCAGCCAAGAGGCAGGGTTCACTGAAGCTTTCTTT. This encodes CASSQEAGFTEAFF.

This sequence joins TRBV7-3 and TRBJ2-3; 14 positions match TRBD2. CDR1 SGHTA and CDR2 FQGTGA come from the germline V gene. The CDR3 totals 17 residues. J lost 0 bases, V lost 6 bases, and 5 bases had no gene match. CDR3 sequence reads: CASSFGLAGGSTDTQYF. The DNA for the CDR3 is TGTGCCAGCAGTTTCGGACTAGCGGGGGGCAGCACAGATACGCAGTATTTT.